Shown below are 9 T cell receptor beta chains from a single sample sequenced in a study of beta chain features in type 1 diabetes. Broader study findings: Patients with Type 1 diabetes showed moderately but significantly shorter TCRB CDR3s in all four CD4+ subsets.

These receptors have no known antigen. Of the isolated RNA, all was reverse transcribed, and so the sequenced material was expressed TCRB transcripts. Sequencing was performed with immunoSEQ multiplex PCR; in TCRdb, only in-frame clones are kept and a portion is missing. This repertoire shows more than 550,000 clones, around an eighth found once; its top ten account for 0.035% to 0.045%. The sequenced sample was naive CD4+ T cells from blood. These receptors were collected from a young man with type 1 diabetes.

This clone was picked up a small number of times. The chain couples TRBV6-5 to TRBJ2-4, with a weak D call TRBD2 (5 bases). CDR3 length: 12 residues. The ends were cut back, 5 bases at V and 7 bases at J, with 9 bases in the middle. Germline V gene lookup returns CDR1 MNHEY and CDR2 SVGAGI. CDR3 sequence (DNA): TGTGCCAGCAGTCCGCGAGGGAACATTCAGTACTTC. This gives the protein CASSPRGNIQYF.

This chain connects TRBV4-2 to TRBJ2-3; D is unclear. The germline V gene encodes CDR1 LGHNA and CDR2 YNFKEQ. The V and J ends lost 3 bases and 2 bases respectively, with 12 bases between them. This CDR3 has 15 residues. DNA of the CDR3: TGTGCCAGCAGCCATGGGCGGCAGGTCACAGATACGCAGTATTTT. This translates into CASSHGRQVTDTQYF.

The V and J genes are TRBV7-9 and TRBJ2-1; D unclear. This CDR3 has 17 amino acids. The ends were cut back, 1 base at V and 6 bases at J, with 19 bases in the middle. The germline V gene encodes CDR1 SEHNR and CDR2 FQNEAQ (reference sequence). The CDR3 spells CASSLVSGPSVGNEQFF. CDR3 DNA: TGTGCCAGCAGCTTAGTTTCCGGACCAAGTGTAGGCAATGAGCAGTTCTTC.

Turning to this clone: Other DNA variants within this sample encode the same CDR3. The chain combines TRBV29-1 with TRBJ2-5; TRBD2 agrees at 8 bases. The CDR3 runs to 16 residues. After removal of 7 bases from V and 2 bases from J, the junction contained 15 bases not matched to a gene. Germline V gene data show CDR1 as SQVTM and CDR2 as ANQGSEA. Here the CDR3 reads CSAPAGGGGTQETQYF. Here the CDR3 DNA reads TGCAGCGCTCCCGCGGGTGGCGGGGGGACGCAAGAGACCCAGTACTTC.

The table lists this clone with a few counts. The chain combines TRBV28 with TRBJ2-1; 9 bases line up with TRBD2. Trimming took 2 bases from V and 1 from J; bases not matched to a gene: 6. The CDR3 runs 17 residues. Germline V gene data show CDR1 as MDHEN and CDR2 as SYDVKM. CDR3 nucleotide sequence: TGTGCCAGCAGTTTAGCTAGCGGGGTAGGATCCTACAATGAGCAGTTCTTC. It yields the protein CASSLASGVGSYNEQFF.

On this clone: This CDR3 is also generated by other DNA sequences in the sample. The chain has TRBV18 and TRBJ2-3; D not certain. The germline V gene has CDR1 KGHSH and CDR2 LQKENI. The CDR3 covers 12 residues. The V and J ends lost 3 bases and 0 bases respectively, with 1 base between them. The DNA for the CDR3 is TGTGCCAGCTCACCCAGCACAGATACGCAGTATTTT. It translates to CASSPSTDTQYF. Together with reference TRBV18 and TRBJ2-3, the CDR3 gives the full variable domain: NAGVMQNPRHLVRRRGQEARLRCSPMKGHSHVYWYRQLPEEGLKFMVYLQKENIIDESGMPKERFSAEFPKEGPSILRIQQVVRGDSAAYFCASSPSTDTQYFGPGTRLTVL.

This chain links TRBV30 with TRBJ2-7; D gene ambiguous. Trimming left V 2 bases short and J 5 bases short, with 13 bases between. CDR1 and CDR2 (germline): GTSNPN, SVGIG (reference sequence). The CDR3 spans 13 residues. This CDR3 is CAWSPRLVDEQYF. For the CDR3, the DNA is TGTGCCTGGAGTCCCCGCCTAGTCGACGAGCAGTACTTC. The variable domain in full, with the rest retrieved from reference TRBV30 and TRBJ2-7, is SQTIHQWPATLVQPVGSPLSLECTVEGTSNPNLYWYRQAAGRGLQLLFYSVGIGQISSEVPQNLSASRPQDRQFILSSKKLLLSDSGFYLCAWSPRLVDEQYFGPGTRLTVT.

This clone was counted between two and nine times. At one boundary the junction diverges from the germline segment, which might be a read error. CDR3 sequence reads: CASSLGTSGRWETQYF. CDR3 nucleotides: TGTGCTAGCAGCTTAGGGACTAGCGGGAGATGGGAGACCCAGTACTTC. The chain links TRBV7-7 to TRBJ2-5; TRBD2 agrees at 14 bases. Germline V lookup: CDR1 SSHAT, CDR2 FNYEAQ (reference sequence). The CDR3 length is 16 residues.

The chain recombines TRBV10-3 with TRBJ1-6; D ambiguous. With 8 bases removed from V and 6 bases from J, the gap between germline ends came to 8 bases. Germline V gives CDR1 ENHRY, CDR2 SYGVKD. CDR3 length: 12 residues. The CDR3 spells CAIQDLNSPLHF. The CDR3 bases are TGTGCCATCCAGGACCTTAATTCACCCCTCCACTTT.